The 5 T cell receptor beta chains below come from one sample, sequenced in a study of CD8 T cells in Susac syndrome. It was with random hexamers that roughly 0.45 to 1 ug RNA was reverse transcribed. Using its own MiXCR run on the immunoSEQ multiplex PCR reads, TCRdb lists one record per CDR3 protein. This sample has 210,000 or so distinct CDR3 sequences, with approximately 90% found just once. The sequencing sample was made of CD8+ T cells from PBMCs. These TCRs come from a human donor with multiple sclerosis.

V usage is TRBV23-1 and J usage is TRBJ1-2; possible D gene TRBD1, 5 bases. TRBV23-1 is labeled an ORF, and its function is uncertain. The germline V and J ends were trimmed by 5 bases and 2 bases, with 15 bases remaining between them. CDR3 length equals 15 residues. CDR3 nucleotides: TGCGCCAGCAGTGGGGAGGACGCAGGGAACTATGGCTACACCTTC. Translation: CASSGEDAGNYGYTF.

The sample holds one count of this clonotype. The chain couples TRBV12-5 to TRBJ1-2; tentatively, D is TRBD1 (5 bases). Trimming removed 7 bases from V and 8 bases from J, with 17 bases in between. Germline CDR1 is LGHNT and CDR2 is FRNRAP. The CDR3 has 13 residues. For the CDR3, the DNA is TGTGCTAGTGCTAGCGGGGGGGTCCGGGGCTACACCTTC. Encoded protein: CASASGGVRGYTF.

This rearrangement joins TRBV10-2 to TRBJ2-7, with D unclear. Trimming shortened V by 2 bases and J by 6 bases, and 5 bases separated the two germline ends. The CDR3 consists of 11 residues. From germline, CDR1 is WSHSY and CDR2 SAAADI. DNA of the CDR3: TGCGCCAGCAGTGAGGGGGTCGAGCAGTACTTC. The encoded protein is CASSEGVEQYF.

The chain uses TRBV30 and TRBJ1-3, with D possibly being TRBD1 (6 bases). Between the trimmed V and J ends, which lost 4 bases and 2 bases, there was a span of 9 bases. Germline CDR1 is GTSNPN and CDR2 is SVGIG (reference sequence). There are 13 residues in the CDR3. The CDR3: CAWTTGPGNTIYF. The CDR3 DNA is TGTGCCTGGACTACAGGGCCTGGAAACACCATATATTTT. The full variable domain, rest sourced from reference TRBV30 and TRBJ1-3, is SQTIHQWPATLVQPVGSPLSLECTVEGTSNPNLYWYRQAAGRGLQLLFYSVGIGQISSEVPQNLSASRPQDRQFILSSKKLLLSDSGFYLCAWTTGPGNTIYFGEGSWLTVV.

The V gene is TRBV24-1, the J gene TRBJ1-2; D gene unclear. Germline V CDR1 and CDR2: KGHDR, SFDVKD. Trimming took off 1 base at V and 11 bases at J, with 22 bases between the two ends. This CDR3 contains 16 residues. CDR3 sequence (DNA): TGTGCCACCAGTGATTTCGGACCTCAAGTCCCTCTGAAGTACACCTTC. This encodes CATSDFGPQVPLKYTF.